The 13 T cell receptor beta chains reported below all come from one sample, sequenced in a study of blood T cells in healthy people across ages. A second roughly 7 to 11 cycle PCR used barcoded and J-beta primers. One entry per CDR3 protein, called by TCRdb with MiXCR from the 5' RACE reads. This sample yields 800,000 or so distinct CDR3 sequences, of which around 25% are seen a single time; 3.7% belongs to the top ten. These records were also assigned to another study, of T cells of mothers and their children.

What was sequenced was blood. The receptors here all came from a boy aged 10-17 years in good health.

This chain joins TRBV20-1 and TRBJ2-3; 8 bases agree with TRBD2. Unmatched junction bases numbered 14, after V lost 6 bases and J lost 6 bases. Germline-derived CDR1 and CDR2 are DFQATT and SNEGSKA (reference sequence). The CDR3 totals 15 residues. CDR3 loop: CSAPPAGGLGDTQYF. DNA for the CDR3: TGCAGTGCCCCCCCGGCGGGGGGCCTTGGGGATACGCAGTATTTT.

J is TRBJ2-1 and V is TRBV11-1, with a weak D call TRBD1 (6 bases). The CDR3 loop spans 17 amino acids. V was shortened by 2 bases and J by 2 bases, with 16 bases between the two germline ends. The germline V gene has CDR1 SGHAT and CDR2 FQDESV (reference sequence). The CDR3 DNA reads as TGTGCCAGCAGCTTAAGCTCGGGGACACACCCCTACAATGAGCAGTTCTTC. Amino acid sequence: CASSLSSGTHPYNEQFF.

The gene calls are TRBV5-1 and TRBJ2-7; D perhaps matches TRBD2 (6 bases). The CDR3 extends over 14 amino acids. Trimming removed 4 bases from V and 3 bases from J, with 14 bases in between. Germline lookup yields CDR1 SGHRS and CDR2 YFSETQ. The CDR3 loop reads CASSRGTVDYEQYF. The CDR3 nucleotides read TGCGCCAGCAGCCGTGGGACTGTAGACTACGAGCAGTACTTC.

The sample holds a few counts of this clonotype. The chain carries TRBV5-6 and TRBJ1-4; 8 nucleotides agree with TRBD1. Trimming cost V 4 bases and J 4 bases; bases outside gene matches: 12. CDR3 length: 17 amino acids. CDR1 SGHDT and CDR2 YYEEEE come from the germline V gene. The CDR3 nucleotides are TGTGCCAGCAGCCTAGCGCGGACAGGGAGATTTAATGAAAAACTGTTTTTT. It specifies CASSLARTGRFNEKLFF.

This chain links TRBV12-3 or TRBV12-4 with TRBJ1-4, with no clear D. This CDR3 is 14 amino acids long. V shed 6 bases and J shed 6 bases, with 14 bases lying between them. CDR3 amino acids: CASSPSGFYEKLFF. The CDR3, as DNA: TGTGCCAGCAGCCCCTCCGGGTTTTATGAAAAACTGTTTTTT.

This sequence joins TRBV7-2 and TRBJ2-7, with 8 bases that match TRBD2. The V and J ends lost 0 bases and 6 bases, in that order; junction bases with no gene match: 4. Germline V CDR1 and CDR2: SGHTA, FQGNSA. The CDR3 length is 14 residues. Here the CDR3 reads CASSLARGTSEQYF. The CDR3 DNA sequence: TGTGCCAGCAGCTTAGCGCGAGGGACTAGCGAGCAGTACTTC.

Here the CDR3 reads CASSPGGLEEFF. In DNA, the CDR3 is TGTGCCAGCAGTCCAGGGGGACTAGAGGAGTTCTTC. The chain joins TRBV7-2 to TRBJ2-1, with a possible D match to TRBD2 (8 bases). Germline CDR1 SGHTA, CDR2 FQGNSA. The length of the CDR3 is 12 residues. V was clipped by 6 bases and J by 14 bases, with 17 bases between them. Full variable domain (outside the CDR3, taken from reference TRBV7-2 and TRBJ2-1): GAGVSQSPSNKVTEKGKDVELRCDPISGHTALYWYRQSLGQGLEFLIYFQGNSAPDKSGLPSDRFSAERTGGSVSTLTIQRTQQEDSAVYLCASSPGGLEEFFGPGTRLTVL.

The V and J genes are TRBV28 and TRBJ2-7; D is undetermined. CDR1 is MDHEN and CDR2 is SYDVKM in the germline V gene. Trimming removed 2 bases at V and 1 base at J, with 12 bases between. This CDR3 contains 15 residues. CDR3 bases: TGTGCCAGCAGTTTAAACCGGGTGGGATCCTACGAGCAGTACTTC. The encoded protein is CASSLNRVGSYEQYF.

Regarding this clonotype: One end of the junction varies from germline; a read error may be responsible. This sequence joins TRBV6-2 or TRBV6-3 and TRBJ2-4; 7 nucleotides match TRBD1. The CDR3 has 14 amino acids. Germline V lookup: CDR1 MNHEY, CDR2 SVGEGT. CDR3 in amino acids: CARQGLLAKNIQYF. As DNA, the CDR3 is TGCGCCAGACAGGGTTTACTAGCCAAAAACATTCAGTACTTC.

The V call is TRBV4-3, the J call TRBJ2-7; maybe TRBD2 (5 bases). Germline assignment: CDR1 LGHNA and CDR2 YSLEER. Trimming stripped 0 bases from V and 5 bases from J, with 17 bases between. This CDR3 contains 16 residues. The CDR3 region is CASSQEREMELHEQYF. CDR3 DNA: TGCGCCAGCAGCCAAGAACGGGAAATGGAACTCCACGAGCAGTACTTC.

This rearrangement joins TRBV12-3 or TRBV12-4 to TRBJ2-3; TRBD2 agrees at 11 bases. With V trimmed by 7 bases and J by 4 bases, 7 bases remained unmatched. The CDR3 loop spans 15 amino acids. CDR3 region: CASKSSGGGPDTQYF. The CDR3 region has the DNA TGTGCCAGCAAAAGTAGCGGGGGGGGCCCAGATACGCAGTATTTT.

A few counts support this clonotype. The chain has TRBV12-3 or TRBV12-4 and TRBJ1-4; 8 nucleotides line up with TRBD1. There are 15 residues in the CDR3. V lost 6 bases, J lost 4 bases, and 7 bases stayed unmatched. The CDR3 sequence is CASRGDRSGNEKLFF. Here the CDR3 DNA reads TGTGCCAGCAGGGGGGACAGGTCTGGTAATGAAAAACTGTTTTTT.

The CDR3 loop is CASSPRGKGRNEKLFF. For the CDR3, the DNA is TGCGCCAGCAGCCCCCGGGGAAAGGGGAGAAATGAAAAACTGTTTTTT. The rearrangement uses TRBV4-3 and TRBJ1-4; D possibly corresponds to TRBD1 (5 bases). Trimming stripped 4 bases from V and 5 bases from J, with 17 bases between. Germline V CDR1 and CDR2: LGHNA, YSLEER. The CDR3 sequence is 16 residues long.